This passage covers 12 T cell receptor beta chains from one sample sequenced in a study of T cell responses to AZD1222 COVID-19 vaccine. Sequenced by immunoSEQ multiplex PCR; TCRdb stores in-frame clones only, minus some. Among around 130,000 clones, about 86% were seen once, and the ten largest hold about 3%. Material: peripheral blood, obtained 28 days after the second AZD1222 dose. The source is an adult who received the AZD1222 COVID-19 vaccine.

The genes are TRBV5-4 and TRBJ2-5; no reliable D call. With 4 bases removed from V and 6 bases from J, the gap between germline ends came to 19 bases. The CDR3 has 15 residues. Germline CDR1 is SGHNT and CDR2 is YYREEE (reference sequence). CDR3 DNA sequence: TGTGCCAGCAGCCAGAAGAAGATTTCAGCGCAGACCCAGTACTTC. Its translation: CASSQKKISAQTQYF.

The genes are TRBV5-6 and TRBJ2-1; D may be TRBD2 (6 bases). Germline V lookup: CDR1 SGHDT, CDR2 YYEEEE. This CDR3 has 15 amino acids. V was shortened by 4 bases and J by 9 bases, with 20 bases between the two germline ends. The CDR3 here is CASSPRDAGLSEQFF. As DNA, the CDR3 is TGTGCCAGCAGCCCCAGGGACGCGGGATTGAGTGAGCAGTTCTTC.

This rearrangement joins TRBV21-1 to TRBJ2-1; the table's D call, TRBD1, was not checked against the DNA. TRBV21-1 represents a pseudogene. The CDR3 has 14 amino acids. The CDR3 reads CASSKAGPDNEQFF. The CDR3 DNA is TGTGCCAGCAGCAAAGCTGGCCCAGACAATGAGCAGTTCTTC.

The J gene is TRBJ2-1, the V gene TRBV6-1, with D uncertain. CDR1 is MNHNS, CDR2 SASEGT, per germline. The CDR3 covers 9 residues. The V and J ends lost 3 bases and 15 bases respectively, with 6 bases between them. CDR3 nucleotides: TGTGCCAGCAGTGAGGGATTGTTCTTC. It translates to CASSEGLFF.

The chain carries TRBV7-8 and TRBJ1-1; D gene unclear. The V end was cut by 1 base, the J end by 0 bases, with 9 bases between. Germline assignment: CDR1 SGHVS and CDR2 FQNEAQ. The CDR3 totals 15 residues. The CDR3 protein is CASSLVSGMNTEAFF. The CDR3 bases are TGTGCCAGCAGCTTAGTTAGCGGCATGAACACTGAAGCTTTCTTT.

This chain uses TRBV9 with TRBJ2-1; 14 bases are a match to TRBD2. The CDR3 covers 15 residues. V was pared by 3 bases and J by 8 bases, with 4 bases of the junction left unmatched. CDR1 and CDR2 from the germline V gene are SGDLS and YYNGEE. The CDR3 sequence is CASSGGTSGGHEQFF. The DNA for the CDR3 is TGTGCCAGCAGCGGTGGGACTAGCGGGGGCCATGAGCAGTTCTTC.

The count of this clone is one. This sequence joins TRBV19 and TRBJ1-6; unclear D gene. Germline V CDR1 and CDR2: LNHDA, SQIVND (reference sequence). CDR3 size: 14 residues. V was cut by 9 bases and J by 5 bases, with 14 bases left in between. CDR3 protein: CASQAGNHNSPLHF. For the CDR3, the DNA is TGTGCCAGCCAGGCCGGGAACCATAATTCACCCCTCCACTTT.

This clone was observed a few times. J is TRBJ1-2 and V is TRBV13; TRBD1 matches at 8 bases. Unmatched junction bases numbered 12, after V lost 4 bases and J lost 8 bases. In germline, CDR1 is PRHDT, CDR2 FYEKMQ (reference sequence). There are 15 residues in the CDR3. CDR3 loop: CASSWSGQGGFGYTF. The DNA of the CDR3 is TGTGCCAGCAGCTGGTCAGGACAGGGAGGGTTCGGCTACACCTTC.

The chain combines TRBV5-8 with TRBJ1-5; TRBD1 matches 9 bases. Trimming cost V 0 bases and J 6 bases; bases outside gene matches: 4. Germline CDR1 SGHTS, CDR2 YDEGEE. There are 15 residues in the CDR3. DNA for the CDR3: TGTGCCAGCAGCTTGGAGGGACAGGGAGTTCAGCCCCAGCATTTT. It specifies CASSLEGQGVQPQHF.

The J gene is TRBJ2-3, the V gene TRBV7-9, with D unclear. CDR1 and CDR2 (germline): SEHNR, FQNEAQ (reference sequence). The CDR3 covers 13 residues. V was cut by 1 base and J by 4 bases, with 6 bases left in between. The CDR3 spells CASSLGAPDTQYF. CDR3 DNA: TGTGCCAGCAGCTTAGGCGCGCCAGATACGCAGTATTTT.

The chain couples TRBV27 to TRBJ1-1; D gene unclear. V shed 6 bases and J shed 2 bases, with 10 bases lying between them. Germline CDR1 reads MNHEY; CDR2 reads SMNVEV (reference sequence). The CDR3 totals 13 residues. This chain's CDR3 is CASRIQPNTEAFF. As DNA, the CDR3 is TGTGCCAGCAGGATACAGCCTAACACTGAAGCTTTCTTT.

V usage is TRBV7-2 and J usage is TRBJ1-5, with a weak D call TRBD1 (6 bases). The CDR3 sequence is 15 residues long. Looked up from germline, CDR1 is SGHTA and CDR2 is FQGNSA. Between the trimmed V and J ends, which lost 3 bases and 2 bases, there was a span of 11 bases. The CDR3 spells CASSFQGTGNQPQHF. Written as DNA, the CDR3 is TGTGCCAGCAGCTTCCAGGGGACGGGCAATCAGCCCCAGCATTTT.